The present T cell receptor (beta chain) was sequenced within a study of CD8 T cells in Susac syndrome. Purification of the CD8+ and CD4+ T cells relied on negative isolation, and TEMRA cells underwent FACS enrichment. CDR3 length: 14 residues. Trimming took 6 bases from V and 5 from J, leaving 14 bases between them. Germline CDR1 is SNHLY and CDR2 is FYNNEI. Random hexamers were used to reverse transcribe an amount of about 0.45 to 1 ug RNA. TCRdb fed the immunoSEQ multiplex PCR reads into MiXCR, producing one record per CDR3 protein. The top ten clones hold nearly 0.085% of a sample with around 140,000 distinct CDR3 sequences, 94% of them seen once.

The sequenced material came from CD4+ T cells from PBMCs. The V gene is TRBV2, the J gene TRBJ2-1; no firm D call. The sequence was collected from a human donor in good health. The CDR3, as DNA: TGTGCCAGCAGGCCACCCCTCCTGGACAATGAGCAGTTCTTC. It translates to CASRPPLLDNEQFF.